These 7 T cell receptor beta chains were sequenced from one sample in a study of T cells in Graves' hyperthyroidism and ophthalmopathy. RNA transcripts provided the source from which TCR beta CDR3 regions were amplified. The HTBI primer set was used in a first-round RT-PCR of the TCR CDR3. TCRdb ran MiXCR on the multiplex PCR reads and lists one entry per CDR3 protein. The table has approximately 700,000 distinct CDR3 sequences, 40% to 55% seen once. The sequenced material came from peripheral blood or thyroid tissue (not recorded which). The receptors shown here come from an adult man with Graves' disease, either hyperthyroidism or ophthalmopathy (not recorded which).

The V call is TRBV7-8, the J call TRBJ2-5; no clear D gene. CDR3 length: 16 residues. Trimming removed 1 base from V and 2 bases from J, with 14 bases in between. Germline V gene lookup returns CDR1 SGHVS and CDR2 FQNEAQ. CDR3 sequence (DNA): TGTGCCAGCAGCTTAGTGTTGGGCCGGGTTCAAGAGACCCAGTACTTC. It specifies CASSLVLGRVQETQYF. Combining the CDR3 with reference TRBV7-8 and TRBJ2-5 gives the whole variable domain GAGVSQSPRYKVAKRGQDVALRCDPISGHVSLFWYQQALGQGPEFLTYFQNEAQLDKSGLPSDRFFAERPEGSVSTLKIQRTQQEDSAVYLCASSLVLGRVQETQYFGPGTRLLVL.

This clonotype has a handful of counts. The CDR3 is CAISEVGQGASEAFF. For the CDR3, the DNA is TGTGCCATCAGTGAAGTGGGACAGGGGGCATCTGAAGCTTTCTTT. The chain couples TRBV10-3 to TRBJ1-1; TRBD1 matches at 12 bases. CDR3 length: 15 amino acids. V dropped 3 bases and J dropped 6; count of bases not matched to a gene: 5. The V gene's germline CDR1 is ENHRY and CDR2 SYGVKD.

This clonotype has a count of ten or more. This chain uses TRBV12-3 or TRBV12-4 with TRBJ2-5; perhaps TRBD1 as D (6 bases). V lost 3 bases to trimming and J lost 2 bases, with 13 bases between them. CDR3 size: 15 residues. CDR3 in amino acids: CASSLGQPPQETQYF. The DNA of the CDR3 is TGTGCCAGCAGTTTGGGACAACCCCCGCAAGAGACCCAGTACTTC.

As for this clonotype: A much larger clone differs from this one at a single base, so this may be a read error. The chain links TRBV7-6 to TRBJ2-7; either TRBD1 or TRBD2 may supply D (5 bases each). The germline gives CDR1 SGHVS, CDR2 FNYEAQ. The CDR3 sequence is 14 residues long. The V end lost 5 bases, the J end lost 2 bases, and 13 bases lay between the germline ends. The CDR3: CASSDRDGAYEQYF. The CDR3 nucleotides read TGTGCCAGCAGCGACCGGGACGGAGCCTACGAGCAGTACTTC.

The chain links TRBV5-5 to TRBJ1-6; unclear D gene. Germline V gene data show CDR1 as SGHKS and CDR2 as YYEKEE (reference sequence). The V and J ends lost 0 bases and 13 bases respectively, with 11 bases between them. This CDR3 region has 13 residues. CDR3 nucleotide sequence: TGTGCCAGCAGCTTGGGCCCTGATCAGCCCCTCCACTTT. Its protein is CASSLGPDQPLHF. The full variable domain, rest sourced from reference TRBV5-5 and TRBJ1-6, is DAGVTQSPTHLIKTRGQQVTLRCSPISGHKSVSWYQQVLGQGPQFIFQYYEKEERGRGNFPDRFSARQFPNYSSELNVNALLLGDSALYLCASSLGPDQPLHFGNGTRLTVT.

The rearrangement links TRBV20-1 to TRBJ1-4; D uncertain. The germline V gene encodes CDR1 DFQATT and CDR2 SNEGSKA (reference sequence). The CDR3 totals 13 residues. V lost 6 bases and J 7 bases, leaving 15 bases between the germline ends. This CDR3 is CSANPDSTEKLFF. In DNA form, the CDR3 reads TGCAGTGCCAACCCTGACTCAACTGAAAAACTGTTTTTT.

The chain links TRBV12-3 or TRBV12-4 to TRBJ1-5; 9 nucleotides match TRBD1. V was clipped by 5 bases and J by 7 bases; unmatched bases: 9. CDR3 length: 15 residues. CDR3 nucleotide sequence: TGTGCCAGCAGTACAGGACAGGGGAGGACCCAGCCCCAGCATTTT. Its translation is CASSTGQGRTQPQHF.